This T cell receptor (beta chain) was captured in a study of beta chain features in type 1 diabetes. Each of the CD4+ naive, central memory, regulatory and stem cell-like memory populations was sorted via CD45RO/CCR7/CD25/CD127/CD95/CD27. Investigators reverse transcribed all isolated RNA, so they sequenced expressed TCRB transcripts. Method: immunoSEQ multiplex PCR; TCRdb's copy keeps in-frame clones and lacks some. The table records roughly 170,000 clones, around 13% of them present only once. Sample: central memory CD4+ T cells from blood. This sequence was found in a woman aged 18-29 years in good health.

The CDR3 DNA sequence: TGTGCCAGCAGCCAGCAGGGAATTGGCTCCTACGAGCAGTACTTC. Protein product: CASSQQGIGSYEQYF. The rearrangement links TRBV14 to TRBJ2-7; tentative D call: TRBD1 (5 bases). CDR1 is SGHDN, CDR2 FVKESK, per germline. V was clipped by 3 bases and J by 0 bases, with 12 bases between them. This CDR3 region has 15 residues.